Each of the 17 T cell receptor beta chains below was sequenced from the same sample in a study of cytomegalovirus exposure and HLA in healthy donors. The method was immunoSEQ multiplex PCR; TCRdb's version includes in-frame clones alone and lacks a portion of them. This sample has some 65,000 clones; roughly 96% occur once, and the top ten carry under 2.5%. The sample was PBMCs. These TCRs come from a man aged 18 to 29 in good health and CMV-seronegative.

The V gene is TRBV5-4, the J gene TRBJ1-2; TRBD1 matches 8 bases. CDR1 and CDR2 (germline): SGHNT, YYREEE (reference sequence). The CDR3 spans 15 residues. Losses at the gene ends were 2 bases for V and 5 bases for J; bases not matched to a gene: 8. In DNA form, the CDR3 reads TGTGCCAGCAGCTTCCCCGGACAGGGATGGTATGGCTACACCTTC. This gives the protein CASSFPGQGWYGYTF.

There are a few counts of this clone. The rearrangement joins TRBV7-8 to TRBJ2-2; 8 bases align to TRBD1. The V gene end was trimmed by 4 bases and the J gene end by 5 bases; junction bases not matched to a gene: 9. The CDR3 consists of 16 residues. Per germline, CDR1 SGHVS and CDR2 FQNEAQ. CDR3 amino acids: CASSSRTGRSTGELFF. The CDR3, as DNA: TGTGCCAGCAGCTCCCGGACAGGGAGGAGTACCGGGGAGCTGTTTTTT.

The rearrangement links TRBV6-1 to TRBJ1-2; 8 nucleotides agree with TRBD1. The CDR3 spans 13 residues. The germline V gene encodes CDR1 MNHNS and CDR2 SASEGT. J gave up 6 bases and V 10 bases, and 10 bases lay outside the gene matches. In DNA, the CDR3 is TGTGCCACCGCAAGGACAGGGAACGATGGCTACACCTTC. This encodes CATARTGNDGYTF.

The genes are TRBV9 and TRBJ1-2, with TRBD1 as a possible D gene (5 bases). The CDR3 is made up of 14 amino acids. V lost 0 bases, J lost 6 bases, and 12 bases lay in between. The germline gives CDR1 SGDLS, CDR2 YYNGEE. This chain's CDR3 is CASSVEGRANGYTF. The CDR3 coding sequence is TGTGCCAGCAGCGTAGAGGGGAGGGCTAATGGCTACACCTTC.

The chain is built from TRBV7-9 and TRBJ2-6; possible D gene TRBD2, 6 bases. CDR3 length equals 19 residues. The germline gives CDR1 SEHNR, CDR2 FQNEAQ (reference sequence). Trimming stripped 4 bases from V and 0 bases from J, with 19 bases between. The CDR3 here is CASSSMRGLGSSGANVLTF. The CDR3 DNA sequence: TGTGCCAGCAGCTCAATGCGGGGATTGGGCTCCTCTGGGGCCAACGTCCTGACTTTC.

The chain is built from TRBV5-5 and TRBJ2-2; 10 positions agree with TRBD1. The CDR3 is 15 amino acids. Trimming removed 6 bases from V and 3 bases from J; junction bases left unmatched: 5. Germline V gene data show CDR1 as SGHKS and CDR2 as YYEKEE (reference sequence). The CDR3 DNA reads TGTGCCAGCACGACAGGGGGCGCCGACACCGGGGAGCTGTTTTTT. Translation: CASTTGGADTGELFF.

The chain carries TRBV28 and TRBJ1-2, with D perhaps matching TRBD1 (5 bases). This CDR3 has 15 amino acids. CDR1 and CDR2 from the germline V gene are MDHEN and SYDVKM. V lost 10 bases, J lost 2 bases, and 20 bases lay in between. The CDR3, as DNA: TGTGCCATCTCCCGACAGAGCACTTTAAACTATGGCTACACCTTC. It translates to CAISRQSTLNYGYTF.

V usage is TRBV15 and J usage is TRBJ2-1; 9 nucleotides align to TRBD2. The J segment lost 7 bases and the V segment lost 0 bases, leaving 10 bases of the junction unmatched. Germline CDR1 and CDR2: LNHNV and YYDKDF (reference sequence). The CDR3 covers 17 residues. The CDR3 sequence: CATSRDSESGRWNEQFF. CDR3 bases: TGTGCCACCAGCAGAGATAGTGAAAGCGGGAGGTGGAATGAGCAGTTCTTC.

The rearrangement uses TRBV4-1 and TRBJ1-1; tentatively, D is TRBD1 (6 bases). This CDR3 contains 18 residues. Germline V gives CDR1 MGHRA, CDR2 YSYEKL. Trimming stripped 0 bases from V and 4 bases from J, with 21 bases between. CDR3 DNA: TGCGCCAGCAGCCAAGATACGGGGGAGGGGGATTTGGCCACTGAAGCTTTCTTT. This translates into CASSQDTGEGDLATEAFF.

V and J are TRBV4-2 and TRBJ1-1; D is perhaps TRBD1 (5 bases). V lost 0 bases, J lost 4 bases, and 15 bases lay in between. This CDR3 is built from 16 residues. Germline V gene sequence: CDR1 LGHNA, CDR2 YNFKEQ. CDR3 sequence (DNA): TGTGCCAGCAGCCAAGATTTTCAGGGCGGCAGCACTGAAGCTTTCTTT. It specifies CASSQDFQGGSTEAFF.

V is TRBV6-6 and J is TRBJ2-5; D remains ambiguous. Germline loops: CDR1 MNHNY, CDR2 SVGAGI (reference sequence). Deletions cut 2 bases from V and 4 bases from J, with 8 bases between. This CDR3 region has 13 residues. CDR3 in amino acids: CASSYAGRETQYF. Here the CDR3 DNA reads TGTGCCAGCAGTTACGCAGGCAGAGAGACCCAGTACTTC.

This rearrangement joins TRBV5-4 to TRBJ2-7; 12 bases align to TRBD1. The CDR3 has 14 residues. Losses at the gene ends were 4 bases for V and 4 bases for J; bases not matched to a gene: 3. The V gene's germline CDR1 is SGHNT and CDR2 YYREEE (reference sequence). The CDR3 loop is CASSEGQGAYEQYF. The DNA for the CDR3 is TGTGCCAGCAGCGAGGGACAGGGGGCGTACGAGCAGTACTTC.

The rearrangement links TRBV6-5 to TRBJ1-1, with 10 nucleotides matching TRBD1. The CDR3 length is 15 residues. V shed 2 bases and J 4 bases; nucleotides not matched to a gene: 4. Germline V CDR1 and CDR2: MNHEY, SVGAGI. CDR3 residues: CASSYTGTGATEAFF. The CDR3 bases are TGTGCCAGCAGTTACACCGGGACAGGGGCCACTGAAGCTTTCTTT.

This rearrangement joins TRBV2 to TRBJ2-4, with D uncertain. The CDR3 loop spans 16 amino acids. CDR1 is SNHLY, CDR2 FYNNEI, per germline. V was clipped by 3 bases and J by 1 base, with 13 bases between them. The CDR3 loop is CASSEGFRSAKNIQYF. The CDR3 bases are TGTGCCAGCAGTGAGGGTTTCAGGTCGGCCAAAAACATTCAGTACTTC.

The CDR3 sequence: CSVEDAGSSSYEQYF. The CDR3, as DNA: TGCAGCGTTGAAGATGCGGGGTCCTCATCCTACGAGCAGTACTTC. The chain uses TRBV29-1 and TRBJ2-7, with D possibly matching TRBD2 (6 bases). Germline V CDR1 and CDR2: SQVTM, ANQGSEA. The CDR3 loop spans 15 amino acids. V was cut by 0 bases and J by 1 base, with 13 bases left in between.

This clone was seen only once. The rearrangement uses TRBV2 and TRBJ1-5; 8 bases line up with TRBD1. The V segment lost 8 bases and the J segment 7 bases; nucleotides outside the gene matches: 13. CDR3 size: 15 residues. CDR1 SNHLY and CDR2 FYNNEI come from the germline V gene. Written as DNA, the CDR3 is TGTGCCAGCTCAATTGACAGGGGCGAGTGGCAGCCCCAGCATTTT. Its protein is CASSIDRGEWQPQHF.

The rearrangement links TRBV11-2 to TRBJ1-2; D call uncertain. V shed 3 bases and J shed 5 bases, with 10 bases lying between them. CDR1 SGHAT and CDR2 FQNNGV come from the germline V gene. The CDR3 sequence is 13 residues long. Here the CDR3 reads CASSFGGLYGYTF. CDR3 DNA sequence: TGTGCCAGCAGCTTCGGCGGTCTTTATGGCTACACCTTC.